The present entry profiles one T cell receptor beta chain with its context. Its antigen is currently unknown. These data come from a study of multiple sclerosis patients with progressive multifocal leukoencephalopathy. The study, taken as a whole, reports: Expanded clones at PML onset predated and persisted through natalizumab therapy. Less diverse TRB repertoires were suggested in most PML patients.

Every PCR reaction included synthetic inline CDR3 controls for all V-J pairings. TCRdb keeps only in-frame clones here, not all; method: immunoSEQ multiplex PCR. Of fewer than 40,000 clones listed, nearly 95% are singletons. Time point: before natalizumab initiation. T0 refers to blood drawn before natalizumab was first infused. The material sequenced was PBMCs. The origin of this receptor is a man aged 30 to 39 with multiple sclerosis.

CDR3: CASSSGLGGANEQFF. For the CDR3, the DNA is TGTGCCAGCAGCTCCGGACTGGGGGGGGCTAATGAGCAGTTCTTC. The chain recombines TRBV7-8 with TRBJ2-1; D might be TRBD2 (7 bases). Trimming stripped 4 bases from V and 7 bases from J, with 17 bases between. Germline CDR1 and CDR2: SGHVS and FQNEAQ. There are 15 residues in the CDR3.